This T cell receptor (beta chain) was observed in a study of OX40 agonist ivuxolimab in advanced cancers. Study background: Ivuxolimab, an agonistic anti-OX40 (CD134) antibody, was given to patients. Dose-escalation patients' cancers were hepatocellular carcinoma, melanoma, renal cell or head and neck cancer. Patients with prior anti-PD-1, anti-PD-L1 or anti-CTLA-4 therapy were eligible; 40% had some.

At baseline, cycle 4 day 1, and cycle 7 day 1, blood was sampled. The data were produced by immunoSEQ multiplex PCR, yet TCRdb's version contains in-frame clones alone and is incomplete. The data hold more than 15,000 clones, with around 73% observed a single time. The germline V gene encodes CDR1 SGHRS and CDR2 YFSETQ. The CDR3 spans 15 residues. The V end lost 4 bases, the J end lost 2 bases, and 16 bases lay between the germline ends. The sequenced sample was CD4+ or CD8+ T cells sorted from blood, obtained in a trial of the OX40 agonist ivuxolimab. The J gene is TRBJ2-7, the V gene TRBV5-1; a weak D match, TRBD1 (5 bases). The clonotype comes from an adult with an advanced solid tumor such as melanoma, head and neck, liver or kidney cancer. The CDR3 bases are TGCGCCAGCAGCCCAGGGCCAATACGCCCCTACGAGCAGTACTTC. Amino acids: CASSPGPIRPYEQYF.